These 4 T cell receptor beta chains were sequenced from one sample in a study of control samples from healthy donors and cancer patients. Clones were read by immunoSEQ multiplex PCR, and TCRdb kept only the in-frame ones, dropping some. The sample yields 130,000 or so clones, 90% seen once. Sequencing was carried out using blood. These receptors originate from a man aged 40-49 years in good health.

This clone appeared a few times. J is TRBJ2-5 and V is TRBV5-1, with D perhaps assigned TRBD1 or TRBD2 (6 bases each). This CDR3 contains 18 residues. The ends were cut back, 4 bases at V and 2 bases at J, with 24 bases in the middle. Germline assignment: CDR1 SGHRS and CDR2 YFSETQ. In DNA, the CDR3 is TGCGCCAGCAGCCTTGGATTACTGGGGGGCGCTGGGCAAGAGACCCAGTACTTC. This translates into CASSLGLLGGAGQETQYF. Drawing the rest from reference TRBV5-1 and TRBJ2-5, the complete variable domain is KAGVTQTPRYLIKTRGQQVTLSCSPISGHRSVSWYQQTPGQGLQFLFEYFSETQRNKGNFPGRFSGRQFSNSRSEMNVSTLELGDSALYLCASSLGLLGGAGQETQYFGPGTRLLVL.

The chain couples TRBV24-1 to TRBJ2-5, with TRBD2 matching 8 bases. In germline, CDR1 is KGHDR, CDR2 SFDVKD. This CDR3 is 19 amino acids long. Trimming removed 1 base from V and 4 bases from J; junction bases left unmatched: 16. The CDR3 sequence: CATSDFGGGSLWGGETQYF. As DNA, the CDR3 is TGTGCCACCAGTGATTTTGGCGGGGGGTCTTTATGGGGCGGAGAGACCCAGTACTTC.

CDR3 sequence reads: CASSVPGPVDEQFF. CDR3 bases: TGTGCCAGCAGCGTCCCGGGCCCGGTCGATGAGCAGTTCTTC. The chain joins TRBV11-2 to TRBJ2-1; no clear D. The CDR3 has 14 residues. The germline gives CDR1 SGHAT, CDR2 FQNNGV. V dropped 5 bases and J dropped 8 bases, with 16 bases sitting between them.

The chain is built from TRBV4-2 and TRBJ2-7, with D tentatively TRBD1 or TRBD2 (5 bases each). Trimming shortened V by 4 bases and J by 6 bases, and 19 bases separated the two germline ends. CDR1 is LGHNA and CDR2 is YNFKEQ in the germline V gene. The CDR3 is 15 amino acids. The CDR3 here is CASSRLGTGNGEQYF. The CDR3 DNA reads as TGTGCCAGCAGCCGGCTTGGGACCGGGAATGGCGAGCAGTACTTC.